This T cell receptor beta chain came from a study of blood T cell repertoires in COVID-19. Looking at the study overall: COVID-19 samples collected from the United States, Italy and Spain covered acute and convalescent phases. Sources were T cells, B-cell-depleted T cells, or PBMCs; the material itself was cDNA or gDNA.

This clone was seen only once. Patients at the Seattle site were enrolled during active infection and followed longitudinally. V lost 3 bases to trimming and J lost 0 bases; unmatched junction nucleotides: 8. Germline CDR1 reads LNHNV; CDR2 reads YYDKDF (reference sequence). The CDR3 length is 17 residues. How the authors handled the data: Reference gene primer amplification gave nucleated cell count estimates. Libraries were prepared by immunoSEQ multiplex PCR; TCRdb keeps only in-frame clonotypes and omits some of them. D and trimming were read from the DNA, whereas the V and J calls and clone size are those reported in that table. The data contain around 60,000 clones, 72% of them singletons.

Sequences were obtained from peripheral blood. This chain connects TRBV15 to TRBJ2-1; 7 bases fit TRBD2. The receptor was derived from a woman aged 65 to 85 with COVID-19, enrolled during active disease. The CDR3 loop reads CATSRTLAVSSYNEQFF. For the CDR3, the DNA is TGTGCCACCAGCAGGACCCTAGCGGTGAGCTCCTACAATGAGCAGTTCTTC.